The present T cell receptor beta chain was sequenced within a study of blood T cell repertoires in COVID-19. Study summary: Sites in the United States, Italy and Spain provided acute and convalescent COVID-19 samples.

This CDR3 contains 15 residues. Deletions cut 1 base from V and 2 bases from J, with 8 bases between. CDR1 is SGHDN, CDR2 FVKESK, per germline. The repertoire was sequenced with immunoSEQ multiplex PCR; TCRdb's copy has only in-frame clones and lacks some. The sample includes 350,000 to 400,000 clones, roughly 90% of them seen just once. Sequenced: PBMCs or T cells enriched from blood (not recorded which). This chain uses TRBV14 with TRBJ2-2; D call uncertain. This clonotype was obtained from a woman aged 30 to 39 with acute COVID-19. As DNA, the CDR3 is TGTGCCAGCAGCCAAGCCGTCCGTAACACCGGGGAGCTGTTTTTT. This sequence encodes CASSQAVRNTGELFF.